This TCR beta chain was profiled in a study of cytomegalovirus exposure and HLA in healthy donors. At the level of the study: It was reported in a later analysis that the same platform had been used for the 110 or so validation repertoires as for the roughly 670 first-cohort repertoires. Study results and caveats: The authors listed 180 or so TCR beta chains as cytomegalovirus-associated. While the bulk of TCR sequences proved rare, some public TCRs turned up in many donors.

Germline V CDR1 and CDR2: SEHNR, FQNEAQ (reference sequence). This CDR3 region has 13 residues. Deletions cut 3 bases from V and 1 base from J, with 6 bases between. On this clone: What it recognizes is unknown.

A roughly 120-subject validation cohort, separate from the 666-subject first cohort, supplied the donors. The data were produced by immunoSEQ multiplex PCR, yet TCRdb's version contains in-frame clones alone and is incomplete. The table lists about 160,000 clones, 80% to 90% of them singletons. This receptor was obtained from a woman aged 18-29 years in good health and CMV-seronegative. The chain recombines TRBV7-9 with TRBJ1-1; D ambiguous. Input material: PBMCs. For the CDR3, the DNA is TGTGCCAGCAGCTTGTCTTCGAACACTGAAGCTTTCTTT. Translating gives CASSLSSNTEAFF.